The source of this T cell receptor (beta chain) is a study of cytomegalovirus exposure and HLA in healthy donors. Findings and limits, study-wide: Reports state that TCR beta sequences accurately predicted most subjects' HLA-A and HLA-B alleles.

Germline V lookup: CDR1 SEHNR, CDR2 FQNEAQ (reference sequence). The CDR3 is 14 amino acids. Trimming took 5 bases from V and 2 from J; bases not matched to a gene: 3. Primers for the PCR totalled 60 Vbeta and 13 Jbeta. Method: immunoSEQ multiplex PCR; TCRdb's copy keeps in-frame clones and lacks some. Of about 97,000 clones listed, approximately 73% are singletons. A word on this clone: Its antigen is undetermined.

Sequenced sample: PBMCs. The chain has TRBV7-9 and TRBJ1-5, with 7 positions matching TRBD1. The source is a man in his forties or fifties in good health and CMV-seronegative. CDR3 protein: CASSPGTGNQPQHF. CDR3 sequence (DNA): TGTGCCAGCAGCCCTGGGACAGGCAATCAGCCCCAGCATTTT. The variable domain in full, with the rest retrieved from reference TRBV7-9 and TRBJ1-5, is DTGVSQNPRHKITKRGQNVTFRCDPISEHNRLYWYRQTLGQGPEFLTYFQNEAQLEKSRLLSDRFSAERPKGSFSTLEIQRTEQGDSAMYLCASSPGTGNQPQHFGDGTRLSIL.